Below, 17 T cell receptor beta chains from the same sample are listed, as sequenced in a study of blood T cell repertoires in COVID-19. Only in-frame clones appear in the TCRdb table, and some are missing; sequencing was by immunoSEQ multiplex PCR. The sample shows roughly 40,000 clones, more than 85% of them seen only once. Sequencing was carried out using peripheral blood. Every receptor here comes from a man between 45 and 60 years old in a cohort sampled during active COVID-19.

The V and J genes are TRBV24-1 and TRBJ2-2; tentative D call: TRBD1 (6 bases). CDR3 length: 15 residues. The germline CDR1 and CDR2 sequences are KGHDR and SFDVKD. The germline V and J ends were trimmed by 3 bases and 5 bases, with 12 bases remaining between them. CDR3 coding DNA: TGTGCCACCAGTGATATCCAGGGGACGACCGGGGAGCTGTTTTTT. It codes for CATSDIQGTTGELFF.

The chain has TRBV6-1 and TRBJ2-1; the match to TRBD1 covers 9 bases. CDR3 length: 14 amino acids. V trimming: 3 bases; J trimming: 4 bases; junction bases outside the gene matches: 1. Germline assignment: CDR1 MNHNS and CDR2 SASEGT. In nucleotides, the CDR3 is TGTGCCAGCAGTGAGGACAGGGGTTACAATGAGCAGTTCTTC. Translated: CASSEDRGYNEQFF.

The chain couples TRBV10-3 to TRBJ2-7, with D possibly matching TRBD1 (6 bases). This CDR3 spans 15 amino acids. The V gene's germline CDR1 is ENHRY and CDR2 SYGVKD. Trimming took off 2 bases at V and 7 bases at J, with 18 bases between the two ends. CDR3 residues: CAISEPLQGLGEQYF. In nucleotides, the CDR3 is TGTGCCATCAGTGAGCCCTTACAGGGTTTAGGGGAGCAGTACTTC.

Written as DNA, the CDR3 is TGTGCCAGCAGCTTCAACAGGGGGAGCCCAGCCTATAACTATGGCTACACCTTC. It translates to CASSFNRGSPAYNYGYTF. The chain couples TRBV7-9 to TRBJ1-2; 8 bases fit TRBD1. Losses at the gene ends were 3 bases for V and 1 base for J; bases not matched to a gene: 13. CDR1 is SEHNR and CDR2 is FQNEAQ in the germline V gene (reference sequence). There are 18 residues in the CDR3.

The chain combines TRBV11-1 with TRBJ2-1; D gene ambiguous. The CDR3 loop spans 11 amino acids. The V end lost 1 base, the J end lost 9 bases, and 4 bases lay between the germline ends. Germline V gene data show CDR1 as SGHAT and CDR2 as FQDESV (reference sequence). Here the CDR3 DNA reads TGTGCCAGCAGCTTAGTTAGTGAGCAGTTCTTC. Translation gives CASSLVSEQFF.

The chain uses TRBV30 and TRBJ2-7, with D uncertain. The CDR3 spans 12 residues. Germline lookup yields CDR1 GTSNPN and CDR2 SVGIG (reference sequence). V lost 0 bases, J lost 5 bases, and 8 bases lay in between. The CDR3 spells CAWSVVENEQYF. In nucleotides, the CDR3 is TGTGCCTGGAGTGTAGTTGAGAACGAGCAGTACTTC.

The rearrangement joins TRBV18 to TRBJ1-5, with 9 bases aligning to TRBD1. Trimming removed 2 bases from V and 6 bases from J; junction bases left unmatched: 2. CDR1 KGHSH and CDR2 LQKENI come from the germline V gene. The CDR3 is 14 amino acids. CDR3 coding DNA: TGTGCCAGCTCACCAACAGGGGGCCCTCAGCCCCAGCATTTT. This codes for CASSPTGGPQPQHF.

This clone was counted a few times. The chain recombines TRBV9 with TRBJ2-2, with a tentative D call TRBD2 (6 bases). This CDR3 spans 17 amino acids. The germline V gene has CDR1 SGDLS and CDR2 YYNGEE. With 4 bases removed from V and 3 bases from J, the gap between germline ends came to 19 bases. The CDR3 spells CASSLPSRGFDTGELFF. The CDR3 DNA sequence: TGTGCCAGCAGCCTCCCGAGCCGGGGGTTCGACACCGGGGAGCTGTTTTTT.

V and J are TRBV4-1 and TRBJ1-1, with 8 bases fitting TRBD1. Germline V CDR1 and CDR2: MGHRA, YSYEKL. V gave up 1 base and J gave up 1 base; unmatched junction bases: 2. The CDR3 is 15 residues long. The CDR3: CASSQAGTGNTEAFF. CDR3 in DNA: TGCGCCAGCAGCCAAGCCGGGACAGGGAACACTGAAGCTTTCTTT.

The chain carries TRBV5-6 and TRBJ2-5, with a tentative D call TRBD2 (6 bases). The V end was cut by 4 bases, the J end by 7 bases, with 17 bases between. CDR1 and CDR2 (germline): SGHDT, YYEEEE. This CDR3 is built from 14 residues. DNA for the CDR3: TGTGCCAGCAGCGGAACCGGGATTAGCGGGACCCAGTACTTC. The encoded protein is CASSGTGISGTQYF. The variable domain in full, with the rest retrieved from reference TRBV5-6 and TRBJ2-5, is DAGVTQSPTHLIKTRGQQVTLRCSPKSGHDTVSWYQQALGQGPQFIFQYYEEEERQRGNFPDRFSGHQFPNYSSELNVNALLLGDSALYLCASSGTGISGTQYFGPGTRLLVL.

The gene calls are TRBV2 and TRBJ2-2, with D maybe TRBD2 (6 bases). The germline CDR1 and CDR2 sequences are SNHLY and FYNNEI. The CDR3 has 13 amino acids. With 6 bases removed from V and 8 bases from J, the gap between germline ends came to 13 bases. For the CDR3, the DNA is TGTGCCAGCAGAGGGAGGAGATGGGGGGAGCTGTTTTTT. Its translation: CASRGRRWGELFF.

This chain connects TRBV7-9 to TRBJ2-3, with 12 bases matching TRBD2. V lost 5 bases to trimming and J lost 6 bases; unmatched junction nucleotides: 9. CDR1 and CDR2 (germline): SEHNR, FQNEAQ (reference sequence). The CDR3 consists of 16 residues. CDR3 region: CASSPLAGGPLDTQYF. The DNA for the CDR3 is TGTGCCAGCAGCCCCCTAGCGGGGGGGCCTTTGGATACGCAGTATTTT.

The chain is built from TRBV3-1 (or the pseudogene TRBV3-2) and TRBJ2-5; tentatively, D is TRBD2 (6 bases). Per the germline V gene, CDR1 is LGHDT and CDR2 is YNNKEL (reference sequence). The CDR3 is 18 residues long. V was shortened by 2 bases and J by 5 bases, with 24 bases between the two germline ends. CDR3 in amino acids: CASSQTGPGTRAGETQYF. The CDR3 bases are TGTGCCAGCAGCCAAACAGGTCCCGGGACCCGGGCGGGGGAGACCCAGTACTTC.

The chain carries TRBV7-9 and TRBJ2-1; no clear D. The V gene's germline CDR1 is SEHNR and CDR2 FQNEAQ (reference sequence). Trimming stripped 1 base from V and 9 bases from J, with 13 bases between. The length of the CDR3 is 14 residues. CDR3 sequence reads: CASSLEVRFSEQFF. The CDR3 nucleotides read TGTGCCAGCAGCTTAGAAGTCCGCTTCAGTGAGCAGTTCTTC.

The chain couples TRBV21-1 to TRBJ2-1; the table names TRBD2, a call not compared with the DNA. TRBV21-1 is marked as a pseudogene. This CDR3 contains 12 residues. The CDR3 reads CAIRTSGNEQFF. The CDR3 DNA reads TGTGCCATACGGACTAGCGGCAATGAGCAGTTCTTC.

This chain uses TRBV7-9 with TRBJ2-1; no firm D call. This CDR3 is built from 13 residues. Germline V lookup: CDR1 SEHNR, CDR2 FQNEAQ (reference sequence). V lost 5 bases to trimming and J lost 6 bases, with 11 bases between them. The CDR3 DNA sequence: TGTGCCAGCAGCCGCGAAAGCCTCAATGAGCAGTTCTTC. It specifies CASSRESLNEQFF.

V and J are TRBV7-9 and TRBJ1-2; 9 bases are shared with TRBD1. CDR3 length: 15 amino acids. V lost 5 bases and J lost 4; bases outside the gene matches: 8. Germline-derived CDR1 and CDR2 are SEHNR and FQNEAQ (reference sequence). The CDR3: CASSEAGTGSYGYTF. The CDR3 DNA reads TGTGCCAGCAGCGAGGCCGGGACAGGGAGCTATGGCTACACCTTC.